This T cell receptor beta chain was captured in a study of cytomegalovirus exposure and HLA in healthy donors. Background on the study: An earlier analysis found fewer than 140 million unique TCR beta sequences from approximately 170 million T cells.

PCR used 60 Vbeta primers and 13 Jbeta primers. TCRdb's copy holds only in-frame clones and misses some; the assay was immunoSEQ multiplex PCR. This sample has around 220,000 clones, with less than 85% found just once. Whole-study results and caveats: Accurate prediction of HLA-A and HLA-B alleles (for most subjects) was reportedly achieved from TCR beta sequences.

Per germline, CDR1 SGHTA and CDR2 FQGNSA. V dropped 0 bases and J dropped 3 bases, with 8 bases sitting between them. The CDR3 sequence is 14 residues long. As to this clone: Its target is not known.

The TCR originated in a girl aged 2-15 years in good health and CMV-seronegative. V and J are TRBV7-2 and TRBJ1-1; D is unresolved. Sequenced sample: PBMCs. CDR3 coding DNA: TGTGCCAGCAGCTTAGCCTCCTCCCACACTGAAGCTTTCTTT. Translation: CASSLASSHTEAFF.